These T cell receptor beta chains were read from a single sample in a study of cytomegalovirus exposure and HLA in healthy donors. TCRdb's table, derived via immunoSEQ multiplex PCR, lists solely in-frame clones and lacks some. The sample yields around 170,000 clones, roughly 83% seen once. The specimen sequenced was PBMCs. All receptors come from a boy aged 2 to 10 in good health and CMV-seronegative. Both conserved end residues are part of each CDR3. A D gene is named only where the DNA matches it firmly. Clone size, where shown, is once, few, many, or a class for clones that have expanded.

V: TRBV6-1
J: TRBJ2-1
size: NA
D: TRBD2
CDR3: CASSESLAGDEQFF
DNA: TGTGCCAGCAGTGAATCACTAGCGGGAGATGAGCAGTTCTTC

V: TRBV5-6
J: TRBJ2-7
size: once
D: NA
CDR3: CASSPRIALTYEQYF
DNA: TGTGCCAGCAGCCCCCGGATAGCGTTAACCTACGAGCAGTACTTC

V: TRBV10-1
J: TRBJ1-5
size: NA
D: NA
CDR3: CASSRRDQPQHF
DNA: TGCGCCAGCAGTAGGAGAGATCAGCCCCAGCATTTT

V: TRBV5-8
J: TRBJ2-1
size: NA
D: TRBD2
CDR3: CASSLEGGVYNEQFF
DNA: TGTGCCAGCAGCTTGGAGGGAGGGGTCTACAATGAGCAGTTCTTC

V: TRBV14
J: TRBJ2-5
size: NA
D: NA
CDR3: CASSPMLWGRETQYF
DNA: TGTGCCAGCAGCCCCATGTTGTGGGGCAGGGAGACCCAGTACTTC

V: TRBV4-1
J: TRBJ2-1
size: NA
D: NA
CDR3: CASSQVGSETTEFF
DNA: TGCGCCAGCAGCCAAGTTGGGTCGGAGACTACAGAGTTCTTC

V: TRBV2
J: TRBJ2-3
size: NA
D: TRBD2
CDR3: CASTGPSGFTDTQYF
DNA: TGTGCCAGCACCGGGCCTAGCGGATTCACAGATACGCAGTATTTT

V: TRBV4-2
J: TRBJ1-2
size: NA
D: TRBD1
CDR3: CASSHREGTGGYVYTF
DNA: TGTGCCAGCAGCCACCGGGAGGGGACAGGGGGCTATGTCTACACCTTC

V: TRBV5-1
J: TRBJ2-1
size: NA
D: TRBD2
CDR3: CATHVTSGSYNEQFF
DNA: TGCGCCACCCACGTAACTAGCGGATCATACAATGAGCAGTTCTTC

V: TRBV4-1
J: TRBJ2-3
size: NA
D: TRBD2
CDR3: CASSRMTSGRITDTQYF
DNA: TGCGCCAGCAGCCGGATGACTAGCGGGAGGATCACAGATACGCAGTATTTT

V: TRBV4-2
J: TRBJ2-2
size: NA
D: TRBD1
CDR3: CASSQEGTEGNTGELFF
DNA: TGTGCCAGCAGCCAAGAGGGGACAGAGGGAAACACCGGGGAGCTGTTTTTT

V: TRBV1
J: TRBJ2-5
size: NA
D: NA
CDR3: CTSSQETSGSFETQYF
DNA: TGCACCAGCAGCCAAGAAACTAGCGGGAGTTTCGAGACCCAGTACTTC

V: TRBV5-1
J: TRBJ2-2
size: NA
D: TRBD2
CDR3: CASSLAGTSSLPGELFF
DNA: TGCGCCAGCAGCTTGGCCGGGACTAGCTCACTCCCCGGGGAGCTGTTTTTT

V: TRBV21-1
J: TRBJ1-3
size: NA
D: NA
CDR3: CASSKVEGNTIYF
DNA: TGTGCCAGCAGCAAAGTTGAGGGAAACACCATATATTTT

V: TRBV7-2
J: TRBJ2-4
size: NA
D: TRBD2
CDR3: CASSTGLADSEAKNIQYF
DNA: TGTGCCAGCAGCACGGGACTAGCGGATTCCGAAGCCAAAAACATTCAGTACTTC